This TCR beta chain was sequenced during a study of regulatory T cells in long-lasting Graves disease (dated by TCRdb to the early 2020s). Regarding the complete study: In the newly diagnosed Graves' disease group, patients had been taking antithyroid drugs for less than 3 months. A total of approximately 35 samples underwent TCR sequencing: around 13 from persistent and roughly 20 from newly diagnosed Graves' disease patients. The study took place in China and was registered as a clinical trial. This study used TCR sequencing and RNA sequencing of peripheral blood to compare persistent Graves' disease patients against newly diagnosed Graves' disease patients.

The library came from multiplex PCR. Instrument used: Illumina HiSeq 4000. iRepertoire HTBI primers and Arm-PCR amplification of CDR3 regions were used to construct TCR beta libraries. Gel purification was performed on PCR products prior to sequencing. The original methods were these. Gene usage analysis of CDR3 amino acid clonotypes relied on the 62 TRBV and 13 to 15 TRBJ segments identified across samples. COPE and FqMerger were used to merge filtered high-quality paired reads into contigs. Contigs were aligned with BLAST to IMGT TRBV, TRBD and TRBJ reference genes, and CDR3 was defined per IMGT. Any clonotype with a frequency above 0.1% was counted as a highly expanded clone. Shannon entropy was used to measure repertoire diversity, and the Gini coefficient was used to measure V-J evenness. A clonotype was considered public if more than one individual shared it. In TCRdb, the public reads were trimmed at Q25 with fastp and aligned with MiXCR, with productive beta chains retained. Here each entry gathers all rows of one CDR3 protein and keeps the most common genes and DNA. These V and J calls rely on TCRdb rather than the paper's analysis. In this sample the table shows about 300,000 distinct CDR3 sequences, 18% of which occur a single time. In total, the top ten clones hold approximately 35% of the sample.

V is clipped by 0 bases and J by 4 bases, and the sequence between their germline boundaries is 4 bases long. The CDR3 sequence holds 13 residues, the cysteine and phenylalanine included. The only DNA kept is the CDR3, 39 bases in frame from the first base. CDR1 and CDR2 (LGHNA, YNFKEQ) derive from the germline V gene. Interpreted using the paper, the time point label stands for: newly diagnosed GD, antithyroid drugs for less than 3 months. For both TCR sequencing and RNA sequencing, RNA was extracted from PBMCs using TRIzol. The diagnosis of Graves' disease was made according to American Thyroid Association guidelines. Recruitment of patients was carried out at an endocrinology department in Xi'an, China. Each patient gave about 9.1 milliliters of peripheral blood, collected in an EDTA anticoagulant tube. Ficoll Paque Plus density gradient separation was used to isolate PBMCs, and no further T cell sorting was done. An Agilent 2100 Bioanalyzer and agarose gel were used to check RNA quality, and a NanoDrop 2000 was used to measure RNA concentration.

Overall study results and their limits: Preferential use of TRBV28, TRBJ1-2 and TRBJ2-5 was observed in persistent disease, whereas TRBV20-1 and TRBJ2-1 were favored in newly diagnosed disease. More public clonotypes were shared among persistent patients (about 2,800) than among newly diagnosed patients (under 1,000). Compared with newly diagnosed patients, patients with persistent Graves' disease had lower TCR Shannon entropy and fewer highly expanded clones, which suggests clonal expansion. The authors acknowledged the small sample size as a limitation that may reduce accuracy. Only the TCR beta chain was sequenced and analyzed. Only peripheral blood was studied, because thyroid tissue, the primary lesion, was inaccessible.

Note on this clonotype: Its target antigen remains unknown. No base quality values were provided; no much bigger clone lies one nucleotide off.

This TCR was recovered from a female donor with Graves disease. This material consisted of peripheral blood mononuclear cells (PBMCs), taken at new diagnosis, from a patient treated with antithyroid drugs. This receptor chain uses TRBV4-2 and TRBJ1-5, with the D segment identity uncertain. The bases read TGTGCCAGCAGCCAAGACGGAAATCAGCCCCAGCATTTT. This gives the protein CASSQDGNQPQHF.